The 9 T cell receptor beta chains below all came from one sample that was sequenced in a study of T-cell reconstitution after alpha-beta-depleted transplantation in children. A library of TCRbeta sequences, prepared with unique molecular identifiers, was generated. TCRdb ran MiXCR on the PCR reads and lists one entry per CDR3 protein. The data hold 150,000 to 200,000 distinct CDR3 sequences, with about 6.3% observed a single time. This sample comprised PBMCs from the stem cell graft donor, obtained from the stem cell graft. Receptors originate from a human donor who donated a stem cell graft to a child with Wiskott-Aldrich syndrome.

This clonotype was detected many times. This chain uses TRBV28 with TRBJ1-6; 8 positions match TRBD1. The germline V gene has CDR1 MDHEN and CDR2 SYDVKM. With 7 bases clipped from V and 7 bases from J, the junction kept 6 bases outside the gene matches. This CDR3 comprises 14 residues. Here the CDR3 DNA reads TGTGCCAGCACCACCGACAGGGGAAATTCACCCCTCCACTTT. Translated, it gives CASTTDRGNSPLHF.

The chain uses TRBV28 and TRBJ2-7; D unresolved. The CDR3 covers 14 residues. Germline loops: CDR1 MDHEN, CDR2 SYDVKM. V shed 3 bases and J shed 6 bases, with 15 bases lying between them. The CDR3 here is CASSFPFKAGEQYF. The CDR3 nucleotides read TGTGCCAGCAGTTTCCCTTTCAAGGCTGGCGAGCAGTACTTC.

This clonotype was detected many times. CDR3 nucleotides: TGCGCCAGCAGCCAAGATTGGGGCAGCTCCTACGAGCAGTACTTC. It is translated as CASSQDWGSSYEQYF. The chain couples TRBV4-1 to TRBJ2-7; maybe TRBD1 (5 bases). The CDR3 is 15 amino acids. Germline V lookup: CDR1 MGHRA, CDR2 YSYEKL. The ends were cut back, 0 bases at V and 0 bases at J, with 9 bases in the middle.

V usage is TRBV20-1 and J usage is TRBJ2-5; the match to TRBD2 covers 8 bases. This CDR3 has 14 amino acids. The V gene's germline CDR1 is DFQATT and CDR2 SNEGSKA (reference sequence). The V and J ends lost 6 bases and 1 base, in that order; junction bases with no gene match: 7. CDR3 region: CSAPRSGSQETQYF. In DNA, the CDR3 is TGCAGTGCCCCGCGCAGCGGGAGCCAAGAGACCCAGTACTTC.

This clonotype was seen at least ten times. The V call is TRBV3-1, the J call TRBJ1-6, with a tentative D call TRBD1 (5 bases). The V gene lost 1 base and the J gene lost 8 bases, with 9 bases spanning the gap. The CDR3 contains 14 residues. Germline V lookup: CDR1 LGHDT, CDR2 YNNKEL (reference sequence). The CDR3 here is CASSQAGLDSPLHF. The CDR3 nucleotides are TGTGCCAGCAGCCAAGCAGGGTTAGATTCACCCCTCCACTTT.

In this sample, this clonotype turned up many times. The chain uses TRBV9 and TRBJ2-5; 10 bases are shared with TRBD1. The V and J ends lost 4 bases and 4 bases, in that order; junction bases with no gene match: 7. Germline values: CDR1 SGDLS, CDR2 YYNGEE. CDR3 size: 15 residues. The CDR3, as DNA: TGTGCCAGCAGCCCCGCGACAGGGGGCCTAGAGACCCAGTACTTC. It encodes CASSPATGGLETQYF.

The table lists this clonotype with many counts. The gene calls are TRBV12-5 and TRBJ2-1; TRBD1 matches 10 bases. Per germline, CDR1 LGHNT and CDR2 FRNRAP. CDR3 length equals 12 residues. Losses at the gene ends were 10 bases for V and 8 bases for J; bases not matched to a gene: 5. CDR3 protein: CATTTGGDEQFF. The CDR3 coding sequence is TGTGCTACCACGACAGGGGGCGATGAGCAGTTCTTC.

This clonotype was found many times. The rearrangement uses TRBV11-2 and TRBJ2-1; D might be TRBD2 (5 bases). The CDR3 covers 13 residues. With 9 bases removed from V and 7 bases from J, the gap between germline ends came to 16 bases. From germline, CDR1 is SGHAT and CDR2 FQNNGV. CDR3 loop: CASGRASQNEQFF. CDR3 DNA sequence: TGTGCCAGTGGGAGAGCTAGTCAAAATGAGCAGTTCTTC.

This clonotype was detected ten times or more. The chain joins TRBV15 to TRBJ1-6; 7 bases line up with TRBD1. The CDR3 totals 17 residues. Germline V gene data show CDR1 as LNHNV and CDR2 as YYDKDF (reference sequence). V shed 5 bases, J shed 8 bases, and the junction held 15 bases outside the gene matches. CDR3 region: CATSGQDVLHRDSPLHF. The CDR3 DNA reads as TGTGCCACCAGCGGACAGGATGTCCTTCATCGGGATTCACCCCTCCACTTT.